This entry lists 11 T cell receptor beta chains sequenced from one sample in a study of technical replicates of blood from a few donors. Assay: immunoSEQ multiplex PCR; the TCRdb copy retains only in-frame clones and omits some. The table includes fewer than 65,000 clones, roughly 89% detected once. Input material: PBMCs. The source is a human donor in good health. Some clones in this sample may be carry-over from other donors' samples.

V usage is TRBV4-3 and J usage is TRBJ1-6, with TRBD1 as a possible D gene (6 bases). This CDR3 is 13 amino acids long. V was shortened by 4 bases and J by 7 bases, with 8 bases between the two germline ends. CDR1 is LGHNA, CDR2 YSLEER, per germline. The CDR3 region is CASSLGQNSPLHF. As DNA, the CDR3 is TGCGCCAGCAGCCTCGGACAGAATTCACCCCTCCACTTT.

J is TRBJ1-1 and V is TRBV7-2, with TRBD1 identical over 8 bases. The CDR3 sequence is 15 residues long. From germline, CDR1 is SGHTA and CDR2 FQGNSA. J lost 6 bases, V lost 2 bases, and 8 bases had no gene match. CDR3 residues: CASSLHGQGVSEAFF. The CDR3 DNA follows: TGTGCCAGCAGCTTACATGGACAGGGAGTCTCTGAAGCTTTCTTT.

This chain connects TRBV30 to TRBJ2-5; 11 positions match TRBD1. The CDR3 length is 13 residues. V shed 6 bases, J shed 5 bases, and the junction held 5 bases outside the gene matches. Germline-derived CDR1 and CDR2 are GTSNPN and SVGIG (reference sequence). The CDR3 DNA is TGTGCCTGTGGGACAGGGGGTTGGGAGACCCAGTACTTC. Translated, it gives CACGTGGWETQYF.

The CDR3 bases are TGTGCCAGCAGCCATGATCTAGCGGGGGCCCGCTCCTACGAGCAGTACTTC. Translated: CASSHDLAGARSYEQYF. The gene calls are TRBV4-2 and TRBJ2-7; 10 positions match TRBD2. The CDR3 spans 17 residues. Germline trimming cut 3 bases from V and 0 bases from J; bases unmatched to any gene: 8. Per the germline V gene, CDR1 is LGHNA and CDR2 is YNFKEQ.

Written as DNA, the CDR3 is TGCGCCAGCAGCTACGGGACAGGGGGCAGAAGCACAGATACGCAGTATTTT. Translation: CASSYGTGGRSTDTQYF. The chain employs TRBV5-1 and TRBJ2-3, with 12 bases identical to TRBD1. The CDR3 has 17 residues. Trimming took 3 bases from V and 0 from J; bases not matched to a gene: 5. Germline V lookup: CDR1 SGHRS, CDR2 YFSETQ.

The CDR3: CASSVGQVEKTQYF. DNA of the CDR3: TGTGCCAGCAGCGTAGGACAGGTCGAGAAGACCCAGTACTTC. V usage is TRBV7-2 and J usage is TRBJ2-5; TRBD1 matches at 7 bases. Germline lookup yields CDR1 SGHTA and CDR2 FQGNSA. With V trimmed by 5 bases and J by 6 bases, 9 bases remained unmatched. This CDR3 has 14 residues.

The CDR3 reads CASSIGTGRPQHF. CDR3 DNA: TGTGCCAGTAGTATAGGGACAGGGAGGCCCCAGCATTTT. The rearrangement links TRBV19 to TRBJ1-5, with TRBD1 identical over 8 bases. Trimming at V came to 1 base and at J to 9 bases, leaving 2 bases not matched to a gene. The germline V gene has CDR1 LNHDA and CDR2 SQIVND (reference sequence). The CDR3 covers 13 residues.

The V gene is TRBV30, the J gene TRBJ1-3; D is unclear. The germline gives CDR1 GTSNPN, CDR2 SVGIG (reference sequence). Trimming shortened V by 4 bases and J by 7 bases, and 8 bases separated the two germline ends. The CDR3 covers 11 residues. CDR3: CAWTRSNTIYF. The CDR3 nucleotides read TGTGCCTGGACCAGGTCCAACACCATATATTTT.

CDR3 protein: CASAADGGQPQHF. DNA of the CDR3: TGTGCCAGTGCCGCGGACGGGGGTCAGCCCCAGCATTTT. The chain carries TRBV6-6 and TRBJ1-5; D may be TRBD1 (5 bases). The germline V gene encodes CDR1 MNHNY and CDR2 SVGAGI (reference sequence). The CDR3 runs to 13 residues. V gave up 9 bases and J gave up 6 bases, with 15 bases separating them.

The chain employs TRBV9 and TRBJ2-7, with D perhaps TRBD1 (5 bases). The germline CDR1 and CDR2 sequences are SGDLS and YYNGEE. Trimming left V 3 bases short and J 2 bases short, with 12 bases between. This CDR3 has 14 amino acids. The CDR3 protein is CASSGREGAYEQYF. DNA for the CDR3: TGTGCCAGCAGCGGACGAGAAGGGGCCTACGAGCAGTACTTC.

There are a few counts of this clone. The rearrangement links TRBV9 to TRBJ2-6; TRBD1 agrees at 8 bases. The V gene end was trimmed by 3 bases and the J gene end by 3 bases; junction bases not matched to a gene: 8. The CDR3 runs to 17 residues. The germline V gene has CDR1 SGDLS and CDR2 YYNGEE. The CDR3 protein is CASSGFQGAGGANVLTF. Written as DNA, the CDR3 is TGTGCCAGCAGCGGCTTCCAGGGGGCGGGTGGGGCCAACGTCCTGACTTTC.